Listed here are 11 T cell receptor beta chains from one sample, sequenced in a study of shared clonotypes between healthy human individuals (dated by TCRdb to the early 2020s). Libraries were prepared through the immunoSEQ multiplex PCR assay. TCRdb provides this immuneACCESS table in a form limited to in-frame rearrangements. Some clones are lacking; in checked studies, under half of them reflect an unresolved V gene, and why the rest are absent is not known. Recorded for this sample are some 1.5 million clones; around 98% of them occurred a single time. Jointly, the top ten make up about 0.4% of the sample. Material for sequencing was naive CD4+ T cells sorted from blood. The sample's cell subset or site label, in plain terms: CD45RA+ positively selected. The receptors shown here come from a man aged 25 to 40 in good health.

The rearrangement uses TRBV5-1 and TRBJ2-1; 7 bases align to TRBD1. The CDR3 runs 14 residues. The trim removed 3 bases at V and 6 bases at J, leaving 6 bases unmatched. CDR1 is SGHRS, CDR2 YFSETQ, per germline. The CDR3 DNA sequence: TGCGCCAGCAGCTCAGGGACAGTTTTCAATGAGCAGTTCTTC. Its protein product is CASSSGTVFNEQFF.

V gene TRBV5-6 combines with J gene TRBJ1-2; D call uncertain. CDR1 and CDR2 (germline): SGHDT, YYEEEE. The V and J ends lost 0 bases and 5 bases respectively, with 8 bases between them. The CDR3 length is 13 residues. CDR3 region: CASSLGDTYGYTF. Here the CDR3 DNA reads TGTGCCAGCAGCTTGGGAGACACGTATGGCTACACCTTC.

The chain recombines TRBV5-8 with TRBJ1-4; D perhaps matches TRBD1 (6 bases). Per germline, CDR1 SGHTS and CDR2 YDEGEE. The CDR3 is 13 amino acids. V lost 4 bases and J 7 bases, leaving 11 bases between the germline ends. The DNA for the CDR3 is TGTGCCAGCAGCAGGGGGGTAACTGAAAAACTGTTTTTT. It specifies CASSRGVTEKLFF. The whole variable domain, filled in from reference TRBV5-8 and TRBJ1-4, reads EAGVTQSPTHLIKTRGQQATLRCSPISGHTSVYWYQQALGLGLQFLLWYDEGEERNRGNFPPRFSGRQFPNYSSELNVNALELEDSALYLCASSRGVTEKLFFGSGTQLSVL.

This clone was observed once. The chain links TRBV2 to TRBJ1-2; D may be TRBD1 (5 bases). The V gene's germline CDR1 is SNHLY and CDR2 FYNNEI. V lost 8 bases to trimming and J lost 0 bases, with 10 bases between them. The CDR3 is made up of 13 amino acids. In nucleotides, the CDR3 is TGTGCCAGCGCGACAGAGACTAACTATGGCTACACCTTC. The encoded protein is CASATETNYGYTF.

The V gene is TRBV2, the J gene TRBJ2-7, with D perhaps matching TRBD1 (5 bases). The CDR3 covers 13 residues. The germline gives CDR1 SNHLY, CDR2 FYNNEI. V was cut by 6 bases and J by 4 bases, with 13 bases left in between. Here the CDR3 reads CASSAGLGYEQYF. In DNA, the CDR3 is TGTGCCAGCAGCGCAGGGTTAGGGTACGAGCAGTACTTC.

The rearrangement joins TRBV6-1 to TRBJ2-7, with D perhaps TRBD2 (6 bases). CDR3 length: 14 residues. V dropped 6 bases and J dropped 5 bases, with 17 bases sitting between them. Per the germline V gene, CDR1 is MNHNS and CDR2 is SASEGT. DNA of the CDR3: TGTGCCAGCAGAACCGGGACTCCCGTCAACGAGCAGTACTTC. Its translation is CASRTGTPVNEQYF.

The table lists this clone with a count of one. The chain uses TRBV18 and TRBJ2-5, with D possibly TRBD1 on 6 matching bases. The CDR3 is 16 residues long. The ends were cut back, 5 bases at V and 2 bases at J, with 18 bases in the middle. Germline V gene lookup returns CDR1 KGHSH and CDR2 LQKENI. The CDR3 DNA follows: TGTGCCAGCTCAACCAACGCCCCCGGGACACAAGAGACCCAGTACTTC. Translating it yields CASSTNAPGTQETQYF.

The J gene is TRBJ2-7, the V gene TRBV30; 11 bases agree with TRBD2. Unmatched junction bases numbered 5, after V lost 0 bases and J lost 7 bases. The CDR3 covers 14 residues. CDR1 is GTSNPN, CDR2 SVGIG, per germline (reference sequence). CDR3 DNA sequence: TGTGCCTGGAGTGTTCTAGCGGGAGGAGGGGAGCAGTACTTC. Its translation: CAWSVLAGGGEQYF.

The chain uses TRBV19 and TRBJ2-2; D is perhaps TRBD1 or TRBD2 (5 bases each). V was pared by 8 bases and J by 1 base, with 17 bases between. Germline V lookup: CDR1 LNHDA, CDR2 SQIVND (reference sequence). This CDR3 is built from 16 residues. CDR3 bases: TGTGCCAGTGCCCATGGGACGGCAGTGAACACCGGGGAGCTGTTTTTT. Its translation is CASAHGTAVNTGELFF.

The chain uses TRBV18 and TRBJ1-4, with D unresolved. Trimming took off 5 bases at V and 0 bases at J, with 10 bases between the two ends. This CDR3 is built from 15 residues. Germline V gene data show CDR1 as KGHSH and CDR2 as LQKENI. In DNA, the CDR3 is TGTGCCAGCTCATCGCCGGTTGCAACTAATGAAAAACTGTTTTTT. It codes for CASSSPVATNEKLFF.

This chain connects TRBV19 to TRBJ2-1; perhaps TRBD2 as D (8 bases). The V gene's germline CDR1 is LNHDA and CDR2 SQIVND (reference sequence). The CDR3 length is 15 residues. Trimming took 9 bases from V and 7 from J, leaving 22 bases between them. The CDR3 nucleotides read TGTGCCAGCGGGAGGGACAGCGGGAGTTATAATGAGCAGTTCTTC. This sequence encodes CASGRDSGSYNEQFF.